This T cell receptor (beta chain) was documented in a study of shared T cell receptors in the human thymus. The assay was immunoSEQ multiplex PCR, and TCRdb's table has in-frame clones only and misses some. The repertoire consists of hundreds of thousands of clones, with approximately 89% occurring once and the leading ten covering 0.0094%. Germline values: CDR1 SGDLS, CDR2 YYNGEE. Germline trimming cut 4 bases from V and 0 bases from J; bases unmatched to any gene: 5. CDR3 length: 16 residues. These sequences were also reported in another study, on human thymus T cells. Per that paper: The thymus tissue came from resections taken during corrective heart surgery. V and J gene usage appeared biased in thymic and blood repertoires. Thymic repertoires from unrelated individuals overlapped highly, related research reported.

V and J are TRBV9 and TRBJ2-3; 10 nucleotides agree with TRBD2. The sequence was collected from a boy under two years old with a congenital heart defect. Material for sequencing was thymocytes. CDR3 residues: CASSSQTSGSTDTQYF. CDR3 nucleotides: TGTGCCAGCAGCTCCCAGACTAGCGGGAGCACAGATACGCAGTATTTT. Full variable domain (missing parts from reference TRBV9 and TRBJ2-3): DSGVTQTPKHLITATGQRVTLRCSPRSGDLSVYWYQQSLDQGLQFLIQYYNGEERAKGNILERFSAQQFPDLHSELNLSSLELGDSALYFCASSSQTSGSTDTQYFGPGTRLTVL.